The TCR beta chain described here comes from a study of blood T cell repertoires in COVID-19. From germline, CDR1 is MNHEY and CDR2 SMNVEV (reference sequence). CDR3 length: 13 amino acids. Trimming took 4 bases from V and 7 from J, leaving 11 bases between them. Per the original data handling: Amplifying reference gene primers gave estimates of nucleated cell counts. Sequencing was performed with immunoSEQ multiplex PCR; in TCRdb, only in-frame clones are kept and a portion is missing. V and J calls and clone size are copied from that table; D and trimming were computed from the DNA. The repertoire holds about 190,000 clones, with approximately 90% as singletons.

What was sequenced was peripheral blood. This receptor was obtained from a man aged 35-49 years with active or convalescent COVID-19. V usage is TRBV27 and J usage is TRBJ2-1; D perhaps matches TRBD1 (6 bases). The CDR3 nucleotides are TGTGCCAGCAGTTCAGGGGCTTGGAATGAGCAGTTCTTC. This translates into CASSSGAWNEQFF.